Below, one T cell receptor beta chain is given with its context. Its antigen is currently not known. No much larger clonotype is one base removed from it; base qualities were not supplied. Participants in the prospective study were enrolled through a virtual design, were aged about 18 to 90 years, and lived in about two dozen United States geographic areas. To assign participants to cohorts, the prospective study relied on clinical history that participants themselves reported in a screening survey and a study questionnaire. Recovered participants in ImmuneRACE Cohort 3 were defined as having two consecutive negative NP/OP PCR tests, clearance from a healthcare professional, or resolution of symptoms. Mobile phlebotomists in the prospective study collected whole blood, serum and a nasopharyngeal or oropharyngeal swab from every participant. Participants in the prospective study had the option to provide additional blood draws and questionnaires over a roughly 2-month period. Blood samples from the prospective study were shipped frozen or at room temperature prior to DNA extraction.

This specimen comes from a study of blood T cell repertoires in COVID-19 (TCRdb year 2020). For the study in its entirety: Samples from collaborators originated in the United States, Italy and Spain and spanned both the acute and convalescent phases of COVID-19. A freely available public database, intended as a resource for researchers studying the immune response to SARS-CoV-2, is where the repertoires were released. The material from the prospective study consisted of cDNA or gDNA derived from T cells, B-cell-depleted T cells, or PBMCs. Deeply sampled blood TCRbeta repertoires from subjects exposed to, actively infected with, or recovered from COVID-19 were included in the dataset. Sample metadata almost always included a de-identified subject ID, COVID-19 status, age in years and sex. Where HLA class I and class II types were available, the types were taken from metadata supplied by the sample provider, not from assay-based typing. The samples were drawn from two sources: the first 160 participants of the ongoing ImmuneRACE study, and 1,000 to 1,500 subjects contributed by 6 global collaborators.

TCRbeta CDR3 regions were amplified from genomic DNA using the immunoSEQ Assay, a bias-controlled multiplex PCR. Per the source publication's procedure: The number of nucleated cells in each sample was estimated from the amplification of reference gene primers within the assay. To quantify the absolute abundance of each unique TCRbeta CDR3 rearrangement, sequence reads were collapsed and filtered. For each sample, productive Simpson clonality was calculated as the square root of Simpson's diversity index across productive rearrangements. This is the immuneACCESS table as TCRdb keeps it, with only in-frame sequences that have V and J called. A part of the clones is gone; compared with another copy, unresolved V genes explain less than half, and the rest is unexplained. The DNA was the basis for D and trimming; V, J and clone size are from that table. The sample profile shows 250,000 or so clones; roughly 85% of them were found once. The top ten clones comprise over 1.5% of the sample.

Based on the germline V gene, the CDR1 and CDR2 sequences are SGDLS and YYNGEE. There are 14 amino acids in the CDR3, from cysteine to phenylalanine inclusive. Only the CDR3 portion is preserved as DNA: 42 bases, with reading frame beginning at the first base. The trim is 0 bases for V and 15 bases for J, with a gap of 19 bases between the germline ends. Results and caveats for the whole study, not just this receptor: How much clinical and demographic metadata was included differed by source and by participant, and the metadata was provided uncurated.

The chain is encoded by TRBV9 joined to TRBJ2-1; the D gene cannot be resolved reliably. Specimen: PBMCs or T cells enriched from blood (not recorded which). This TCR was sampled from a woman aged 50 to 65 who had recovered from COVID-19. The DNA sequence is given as TGTGCCAGCAGCGTAGTCCCCGGCAGCGCCCCTGGGTTCTTC. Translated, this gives CASSVVPGSAPGFF.